This passage covers 18 T cell receptor beta chains from one sample sequenced in a study of T cell responses to AZD1222 COVID-19 vaccine. Clones were sequenced by immunoSEQ multiplex PCR, and TCRdb holds only the in-frame ones, with some missing. The sample has about 120,000 clones, 88% seen once. The sample here was peripheral blood, taken on day 0 of AZD1222 vaccination. The receptor set was obtained from an adult in good health.

This clone has just a few counts. V is TRBV2 and J is TRBJ1-3, with 11 bases identical to TRBD1. With V trimmed by 6 bases and J by 7 bases, 5 bases remained unmatched. The length of the CDR3 is 14 residues. CDR1 and CDR2 (germline): SNHLY, FYNNEI. The CDR3 sequence: CASRADRGLNTIYF. CDR3 nucleotide sequence: TGTGCCAGCAGGGCGGACAGGGGGCTGAACACCATATATTTT.

The genes are TRBV6-2 or TRBV6-3 and TRBJ1-5; TRBD1 might be the D (5 bases). The germline V gene has CDR1 MNHEY and CDR2 SVGEGT. The V and J ends lost 5 bases and 3 bases respectively, with 11 bases between them. CDR3 length equals 14 residues. This chain's CDR3 is CASSPGGDNQPQHF. For the CDR3, the DNA is TGTGCCAGCAGTCCGGGGGGGGACAATCAGCCCCAGCATTTT.

The rearrangement links TRBV11-2 to TRBJ2-1, with D perhaps TRBD1 or TRBD2 (5 bases each). CDR1 is SGHAT and CDR2 is FQNNGV in the germline V gene. CDR3 length: 14 residues. Trimming cost V 5 bases and J 5 bases, with 13 bases left between them. CDR3 nucleotide sequence: TGTGCCAGCAGCGACTCGGGGCAAAACAATGAGCAGTTCTTC. This gives the protein CASSDSGQNNEQFF.

The V and J genes are TRBV4-3 and TRBJ2-7; D may be TRBD2 (6 bases). In germline, CDR1 is LGHNA, CDR2 YSLEER. The CDR3 is made up of 14 amino acids. The ends were cut back, 4 bases at V and 1 base at J, with 11 bases in the middle. The CDR3 sequence: CASSPGTGSYEQYF. The DNA for the CDR3 is TGCGCCAGCAGCCCCGGGACTGGATCCTACGAGCAGTACTTC.

On this clone: Other DNA sequences in this sample translate to the same CDR3. CDR3 nucleotide sequence: TGTGCCAGCAGCAGGGGGGGAACTGAAGCTTTCTTT. It is translated as CASSRGGTEAFF. The rearrangement uses TRBV3-1 (or the pseudogene TRBV3-2) and TRBJ1-1, with a tentative D call TRBD1 (6 bases). Germline CDR1 LGHDT, CDR2 YNNKEL (reference sequence). The CDR3 runs 12 residues. V was pared by 5 bases and J by 5 bases, with 9 bases between.

The chain employs TRBV5-1 and TRBJ1-2; unclear D gene. With 0 bases removed from V and 4 bases from J, the gap between germline ends came to 13 bases. The CDR3 totals 15 residues. CDR1 and CDR2 from the germline V gene are SGHRS and YFSETQ. The CDR3 coding sequence is TGCGCCAGCAGCTTGGTTGGGGATCTGAGCTATGGCTACACCTTC. Amino acids: CASSLVGDLSYGYTF.

The chain links TRBV4-1 to TRBJ2-7, with 11 bases fitting TRBD2. Germline-derived CDR1 and CDR2 are MGHRA and YSYEKL. Unmatched junction bases numbered 18, after V lost 0 bases and J lost 5 bases. The CDR3 contains 20 residues. CDR3 sequence: CASSQDRGGTSGPSPNEQYF. CDR3 DNA sequence: TGCGCCAGCAGCCAAGACCGCGGAGGGACTAGCGGACCCTCTCCAAACGAGCAGTACTTC.

This clone was detected once. The rearrangement joins TRBV24-1 to TRBJ2-1, with D unresolved. V was trimmed by 4 bases and J by 0 bases, leaving 9 bases between them. The CDR3 has 15 residues. Germline V CDR1 and CDR2: KGHDR, SFDVKD. The CDR3 coding sequence is TGTGCCACCAGTGAAGGCACTGGCTCCTACAATGAGCAGTTCTTC. This encodes CATSEGTGSYNEQFF.

Only one count was recorded for this clone. The V gene is TRBV6-1, the J gene TRBJ2-1, with 9 bases that match TRBD2. Losses at the gene ends were 2 bases for V and 0 bases for J; bases not matched to a gene: 8. Germline V gene data show CDR1 as MNHNS and CDR2 as SASEGT. This CDR3 spans 18 amino acids. The CDR3 sequence is CASSEFAGGRSSYNEQFF. In DNA form, the CDR3 reads TGTGCCAGCAGTGAATTCGCGGGGGGGCGGAGCTCCTACAATGAGCAGTTCTTC.

The chain uses TRBV5-5 and TRBJ2-3; no clear D. V shed 8 bases and J shed 1 base, with 14 bases lying between them. The CDR3 contains 14 residues. From germline, CDR1 is SGHKS and CDR2 YYEKEE (reference sequence). In DNA form, the CDR3 reads TGTGCCAGTCGCCGCCTCCAGGGCACAGATACGCAGTATTTT. This translates into CASRRLQGTDTQYF.

This chain uses TRBV4-3 with TRBJ2-2; a weak D match, TRBD1 (6 bases). There are 16 residues in the CDR3. CDR1 LGHNA and CDR2 YSLEER come from the germline V gene. V dropped 1 base and J dropped 4 bases, with 13 bases sitting between them. For the CDR3, the DNA is TGCGCCAGCAGCCAAGGGGACACGCTACCCACCGGGGAGCTGTTTTTT. Amino acids: CASSQGDTLPTGELFF.

The V and J genes are TRBV27 and TRBJ1-3; no clear D. V was trimmed by 3 bases and J by 0 bases, leaving 9 bases between them. The CDR3 spans 15 residues. Germline CDR1 and CDR2: MNHEY and SMNVEV (reference sequence). The CDR3 region is CASSLSGISGNTIYF. The DNA of the CDR3 is TGTGCCAGCAGTTTGTCTGGGATCTCTGGAAACACCATATATTTT.

The rearrangement uses TRBV4-2 and TRBJ2-1; possible D gene TRBD2, 6 bases. Trimming pared 7 bases from V and 0 bases from J, leaving 22 bases between. The germline V gene has CDR1 LGHNA and CDR2 YNFKEQ. This CDR3 is built from 18 residues. CDR3 sequence reads: CASNPLGAGLSSYNEQFF. The CDR3 DNA is TGTGCCAGCAACCCCCTTGGGGCGGGGCTGAGCTCCTACAATGAGCAGTTCTTC.

J is TRBJ2-4 and V is TRBV5-8, with unresolved D. CDR1 and CDR2 (germline): SGHTS, YDEGEE. Trimming pared 4 bases from V and 0 bases from J, leaving 11 bases between. The CDR3 has 15 residues. The chain's CDR3 is CASSLPPLAKNIQYF. The CDR3 DNA follows: TGTGCCAGCAGCCTACCACCTCTAGCCAAAAACATTCAGTACTTC.

The rearrangement uses TRBV10-2 and TRBJ1-2, with D unresolved. The germline V gene has CDR1 WSHSY and CDR2 SAAADI. The V and J ends lost 1 base and 5 bases respectively, with 5 bases between them. The CDR3 contains 12 residues. The CDR3: CASSEFQYGYTF. CDR3 nucleotide sequence: TGCGCCAGCAGTGAGTTCCAGTATGGCTACACCTTC.

The chain uses TRBV7-2 and TRBJ1-1, with D tentatively TRBD1 (5 bases). This CDR3 has 14 residues. The germline CDR1 and CDR2 sequences are SGHTA and FQGNSA. Trimming pared 3 bases from V and 3 bases from J, leaving 11 bases between. CDR3 DNA: TGTGCCAGCAGCTTGGGGGGATCGGACACTGAAGCTTTCTTT. Residues: CASSLGGSDTEAFF.

The rearrangement links TRBV6-2 or TRBV6-3 to TRBJ1-2, with 8 bases matching TRBD1. V shed 4 bases, J shed 5 bases, and the junction held 9 bases outside the gene matches. Germline loops: CDR1 MNHEY, CDR2 SVGEGT. This CDR3 is 15 amino acids long. The CDR3 DNA sequence: TGTGCCAGCAGTTGGTCCGACAGGGGATGGTATGGCTACACCTTC. Its protein product is CASSWSDRGWYGYTF.

The rearrangement joins TRBV7-2 to TRBJ1-2; 8 bases are shared with TRBD1. Trimming removed 4 bases from V and 0 bases from J; junction bases left unmatched: 10. Germline V gene data show CDR1 as SGHTA and CDR2 as FQGNSA. The CDR3 has 17 amino acids. The CDR3 here is CASSSIDRGVTNYGYTF. The DNA for the CDR3 is TGTGCCAGCAGCTCGATCGACAGGGGCGTGACTAACTATGGCTACACCTTC.